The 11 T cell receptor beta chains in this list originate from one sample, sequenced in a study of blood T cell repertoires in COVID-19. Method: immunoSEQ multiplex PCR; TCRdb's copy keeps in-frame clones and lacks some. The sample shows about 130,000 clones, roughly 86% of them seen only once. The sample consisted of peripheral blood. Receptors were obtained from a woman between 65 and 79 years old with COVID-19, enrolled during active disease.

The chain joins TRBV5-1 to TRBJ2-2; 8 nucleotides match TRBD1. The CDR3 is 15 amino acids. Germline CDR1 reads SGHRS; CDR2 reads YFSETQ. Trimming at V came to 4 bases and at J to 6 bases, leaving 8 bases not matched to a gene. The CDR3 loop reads CASSRAGGDAGELFF. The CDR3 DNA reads TGCGCCAGCAGCCGTGCAGGGGGCGATGCCGGGGAGCTGTTTTTT.

CDR3 nucleotides: TGTGCCTGGAGGCTCAGGGGCGCCGGGGAGCTGTTTTTT. Encoded protein: CAWRLRGAGELFF. The V call is TRBV30, the J call TRBJ2-2; possible D gene TRBD1, 6 bases. V dropped 3 bases and J dropped 6 bases, with 11 bases sitting between them. Germline V gives CDR1 GTSNPN, CDR2 SVGIG (reference sequence). This CDR3 has 13 residues.

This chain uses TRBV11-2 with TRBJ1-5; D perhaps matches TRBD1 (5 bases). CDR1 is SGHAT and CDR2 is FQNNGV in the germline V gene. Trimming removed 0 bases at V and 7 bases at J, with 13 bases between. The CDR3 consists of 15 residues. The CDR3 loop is CASSLDSGAGQPQHF. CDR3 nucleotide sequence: TGTGCCAGCAGCTTAGACTCTGGGGCTGGACAGCCCCAGCATTTT.

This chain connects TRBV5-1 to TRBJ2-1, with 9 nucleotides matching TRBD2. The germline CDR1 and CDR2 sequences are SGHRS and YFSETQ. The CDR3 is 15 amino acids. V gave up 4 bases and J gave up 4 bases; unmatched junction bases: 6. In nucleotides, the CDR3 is TGCGCCAGCAGCCTGGCGGGGGGGCATTACAATGAGCAGTTCTTC. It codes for CASSLAGGHYNEQFF.

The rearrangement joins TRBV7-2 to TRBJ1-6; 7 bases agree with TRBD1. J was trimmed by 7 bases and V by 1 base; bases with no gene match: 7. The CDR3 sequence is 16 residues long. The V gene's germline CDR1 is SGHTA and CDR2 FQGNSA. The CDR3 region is CASSLGWTGENSPLHF. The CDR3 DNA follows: TGTGCCAGCAGCTTAGGCTGGACAGGTGAAAATTCACCCCTCCACTTT.

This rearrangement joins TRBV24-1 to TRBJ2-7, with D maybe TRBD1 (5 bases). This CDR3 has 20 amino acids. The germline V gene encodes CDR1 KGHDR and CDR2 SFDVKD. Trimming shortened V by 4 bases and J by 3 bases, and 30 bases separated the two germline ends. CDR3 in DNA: TGTGCCACCAGTGACCCACCAGGGTATGGGATTCAGATAATTGACTACGAGCAGTACTTC. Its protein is CATSDPPGYGIQIIDYEQYF.

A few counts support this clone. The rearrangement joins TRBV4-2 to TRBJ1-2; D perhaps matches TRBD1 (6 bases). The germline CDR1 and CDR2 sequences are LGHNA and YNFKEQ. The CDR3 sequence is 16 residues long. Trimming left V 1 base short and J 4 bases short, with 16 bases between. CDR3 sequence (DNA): TGTGCCAGCAGCCAAGGAGTAACAGGGACCACCTATGGCTACACCTTC. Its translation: CASSQGVTGTTYGYTF.

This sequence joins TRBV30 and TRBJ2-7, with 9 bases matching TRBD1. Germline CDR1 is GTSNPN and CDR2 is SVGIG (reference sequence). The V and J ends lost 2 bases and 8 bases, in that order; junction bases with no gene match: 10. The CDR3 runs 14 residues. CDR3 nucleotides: TGTGCCTGGAGTCGCGGGACAGGGAATTTAAAGCAGTACTTC. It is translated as CAWSRGTGNLKQYF. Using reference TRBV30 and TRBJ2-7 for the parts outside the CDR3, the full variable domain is SQTIHQWPATLVQPVGSPLSLECTVEGTSNPNLYWYRQAAGRGLQLLFYSVGIGQISSEVPQNLSASRPQDRQFILSSKKLLLSDSGFYLCAWSRGTGNLKQYFGPGTRLTVT.

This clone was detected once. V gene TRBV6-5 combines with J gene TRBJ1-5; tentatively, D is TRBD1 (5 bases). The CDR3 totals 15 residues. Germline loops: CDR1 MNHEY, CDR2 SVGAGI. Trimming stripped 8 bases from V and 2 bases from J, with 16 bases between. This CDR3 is CASSDGGFGNQPQHF. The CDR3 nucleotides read TGTGCCAGCTCGGACGGGGGATTCGGCAATCAGCCCCAGCATTTT.

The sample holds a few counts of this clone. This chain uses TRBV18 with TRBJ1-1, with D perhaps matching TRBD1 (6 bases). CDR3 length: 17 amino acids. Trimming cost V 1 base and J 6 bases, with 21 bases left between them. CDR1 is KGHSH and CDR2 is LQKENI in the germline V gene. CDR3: CASSPLADPRGTAEAFF. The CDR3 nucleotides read TGTGCCAGCTCACCACTCGCCGACCCCAGGGGAACGGCTGAAGCTTTCTTT. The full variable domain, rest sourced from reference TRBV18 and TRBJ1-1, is NAGVMQNPRHLVRRRGQEARLRCSPMKGHSHVYWYRQLPEEGLKFMVYLQKENIIDESGMPKERFSAEFPKEGPSILRIQQVVRGDSAAYFCASSPLADPRGTAEAFFGQGTRLTVV.

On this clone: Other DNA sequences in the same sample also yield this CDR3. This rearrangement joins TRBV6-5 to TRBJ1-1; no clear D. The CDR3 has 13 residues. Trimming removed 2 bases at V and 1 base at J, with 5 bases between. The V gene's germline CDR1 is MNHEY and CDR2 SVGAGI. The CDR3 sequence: CASSYGRNTEAFF. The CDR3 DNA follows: TGTGCCAGCAGTTACGGCAGGAACACTGAAGCTTTCTTT.